This is a list of T cell receptor beta chains from one sample in a study of early stage breast cancer tumors. Produced via immunoSEQ multiplex PCR; TCRdb's table is partial and in-frame only. The repertoire holds some 35,000 clones, 74% seen once, with roughly 7% in the top ten. Sequenced sample: blood. The receptors stem from a person between 55 and 70 years old with breast cancer. CDR3s include the opening cysteine and the closing phenylalanine or tryptophan. The D gene is left open where the match is weak. Some rows mark clone size as missing; the rest say once, few, many or name a class of expanded clone.

>.|TRBV7-3|TRBJ2-5|.
TGTGCCAGCAGCTCAAGACGACAAGAGACCCAGTACTTC
CASSSRRQETQYF
>.|TRBV14|TRBJ2-7|TRBD2
TGTGCCAGCAGCCAAGCGGCTAGCGGGAGCTACGAGCAGTACTTC
CASSQAASGSYEQYF
>.|TRBV18|TRBJ1-2|TRBD1
TGTGCCAGCTCACAGGACAGGGGGTCGAACTATGGCTACACCTTC
CASSQDRGSNYGYTF
>few|TRBV2|TRBJ2-7|.
TGTGCCTCCCGGGACACCCACTACGAGCAGTACTTC
CASRDTHYEQYF
>.|TRBV4-1|TRBJ2-7|.
TGCGCCAGCAGCCAAGAGGACGGGGAACTCTACGAGCAGTACTTC
CASSQEDGELYEQYF
>medium-sized|TRBV7-2|TRBJ1-3|TRBD1
TGTGCCAGCAGCGAAGTCCAGGGGGTTGGAAACACCATATATTTT
CASSEVQGVGNTIYF
>.|TRBV7-9|TRBJ2-7|.
TGTGCCAGCAGCCCCCCGGTTTCCTACGAGCAGTACTTC
CASSPPVSYEQYF
>.|TRBV29-1|TRBJ1-2|TRBD1
TGCAGCGTTATCCAGGGGGATCACTATGGCTACACCTTC
CSVIQGDHYGYTF
>few|TRBV2|TRBJ1-2|.
TGTGCCAGCAACAGGGAGAGTGGCTACACCTTC
CASNRESGYTF
>.|TRBV29-1|TRBJ2-3|.
TGCAGCGCATTTCTAATTAAGACAGGACTCACAGATACGCAGTATTTT
CSAFLIKTGLTDTQYF
>.|TRBV11-2|TRBJ2-3|.
TGTGCCAGCAGCTTAGTTTACGAGAGAGGGCAGTATTTT
CASSLVYERGQYF
>.|TRBV18|TRBJ1-2|.
TGTGCCAGCTCACCACGGTTAAATGGCTACACCTTC
CASSPRLNGYTF
>.|TRBV6-6|TRBJ1-1|TRBD1
TGTGCCAGCAGTTACTCGCCCGGGACAGTTTTCGCTTTCTTT
CASSYSPGTVFAFF
>.|TRBV5-6|TRBJ1-3|.
TGTGCCAGCAGCTTGCGGCCGAGCTCTGGAAACACCATATATTTT
CASSLRPSSGNTIYF
>.|TRBV10-3|TRBJ1-5|.
TGTGCCATCAGTGGGGTTCGCCTTGGGGAGCCCCAGCATTTT
CAISGVRLGEPQHF
>.|TRBV11-1|TRBJ2-3|TRBD1
TGTGCCAGCAGCACTCCGGGACAGGGGGCCCCCACAGATACGCAGTATTTT
CASSTPGQGAPTDTQYF
>.|TRBV28|TRBJ1-1|.
TGTGCCAGCAGTCCTGGAACAGGCAGGGCTTTCTTT
CASSPGTGRAFF
>.|TRBV9|TRBJ1-2|.
TGTGCCAGCAGCGTAGACCTCCGTGGGGGCTACACCTTC
CASSVDLRGGYTF
>.|TRBV12-5|TRBJ1-1|.
TGTGCTAGTGCCCGGGGGGGGCAGTTCGACACTGAAGCTTTCTTT
CASARGGQFDTEAFF
>.|TRBV5-1|TRBJ2-5|.
TGCGCCAGCAGCCCCCGCCAGGGCCTACAAGAGACCCAGTACTTC
CASSPRQGLQETQYF
>few|TRBV23-1|TRBJ2-7|TRBD1
TGCGCCAGCAGTCGACAGGGCCGCGGCGAGCAGTACTTC
CASSRQGRGEQYF
>.|TRBV27|TRBJ2-1|TRBD2
TGTGCCAGCAGTTTCCTCGCAGTAGCGGGCCTATTATACAATGAGCAGTTCTTC
CASSFLAVAGLLYNEQFF
>.|TRBV7-9|TRBJ1-3|.
TGTGCCAGCAGCTTCGAAAGGGGTCGGGATGTGACTGGAAACACCATATATTTT
CASSFERGRDVTGNTIYF
>.|TRBV4-1|TRBJ2-5|TRBD2
TGCGCCAGCAGCTCCCTACTAGCGGAAGAGACCCAGTACTTC
CASSSLLAEETQYF
>.|TRBV6-5|TRBJ1-6|.
TGTGCCAGCACATCAGCAGGTTATAATTCACCCCTCCACTTT
CASTSAGYNSPLHF
>few|TRBV5-1|TRBJ1-1|.
TGCGCCAGCAGCTTGGTATCAGGGGAGTCGAGGGCTGAAGCTTTCTTT
CASSLVSGESRAEAFF
>.|TRBV28|TRBJ2-6|TRBD1
TGTGCCAGCACCGGAGAGGGGGCCCGCTTTTCTGGGGCCAACGTCCTGACTTTC
CASTGEGARFSGANVLTF
>.|TRBV5-4|TRBJ2-7|TRBD1
TGTGCCAGCAGCTTGGGGACAGGGTATGGTGGCGAGCAGTACTTC
CASSLGTGYGGEQYF